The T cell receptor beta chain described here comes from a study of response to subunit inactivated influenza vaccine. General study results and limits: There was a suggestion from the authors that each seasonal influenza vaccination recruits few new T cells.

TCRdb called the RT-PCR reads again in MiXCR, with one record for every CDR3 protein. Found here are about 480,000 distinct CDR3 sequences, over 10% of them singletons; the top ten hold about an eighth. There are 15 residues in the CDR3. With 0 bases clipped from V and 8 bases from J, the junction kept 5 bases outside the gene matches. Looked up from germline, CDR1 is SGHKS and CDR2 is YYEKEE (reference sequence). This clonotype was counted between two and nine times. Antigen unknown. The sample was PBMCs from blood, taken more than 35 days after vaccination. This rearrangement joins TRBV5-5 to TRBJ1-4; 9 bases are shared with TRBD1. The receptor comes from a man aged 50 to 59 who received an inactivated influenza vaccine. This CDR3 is CASSLEDRGWEKLFF. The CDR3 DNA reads TGTGCCAGCAGCTTGGAGGACAGGGGTTGGGAAAAACTGTTTTTT.